Below, one T cell receptor (beta chain) is given with its context. Under the authors' procedure: Amplification with reference gene primers provided the estimates of nucleated cell counts. Some clones are missing from TCRdb's copy, which holds only in-frame ones; the method was immunoSEQ multiplex PCR. For V, J and clone size, that table is used; D and trimming come from the DNA. The data hold roughly 130,000 clones, with around 87% observed a single time. These data belong to a study of blood T cell repertoires in COVID-19. Study-wide context: Sites across the United States, Italy and Spain contributed samples from acute and convalescent COVID-19. Nucleic acid was either cDNA or gDNA, and it came from T cells, B-cell-depleted T cells, or PBMCs.

J gave up 3 bases and V 8 bases, and 4 bases lay outside the gene matches. Looked up from germline, CDR1 is MDHEN and CDR2 is SYDVKM. There are 12 residues in the CDR3. The origin of this receptor is a woman in her sixties or seventies with acute or convalescent COVID-19. The gene calls are TRBV28 and TRBJ2-7; 7 bases are shared with TRBD2. Sample: peripheral blood. Here the CDR3 reads CASGRDYYEQYF. DNA of the CDR3: TGTGCCAGCGGACGGGACTACTACGAGCAGTACTTC.